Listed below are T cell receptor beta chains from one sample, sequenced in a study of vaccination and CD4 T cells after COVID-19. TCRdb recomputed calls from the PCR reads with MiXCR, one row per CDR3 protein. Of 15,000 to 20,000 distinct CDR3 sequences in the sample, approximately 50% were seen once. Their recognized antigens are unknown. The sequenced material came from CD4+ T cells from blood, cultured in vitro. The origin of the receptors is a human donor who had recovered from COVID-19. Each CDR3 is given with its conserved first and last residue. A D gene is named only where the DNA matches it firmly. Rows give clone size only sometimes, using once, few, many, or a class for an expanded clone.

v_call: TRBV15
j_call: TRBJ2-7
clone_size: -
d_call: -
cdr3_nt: TGTGCCACCAGCAGAGATGGAGGGGGACTATACGAGCAGTACTTC
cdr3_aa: CATSRDGGGLYEQYF

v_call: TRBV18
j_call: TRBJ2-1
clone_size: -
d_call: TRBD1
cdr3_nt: TGTGCCAGCTCACCCAGACAGGGGGGCTACAATGAGCAGTTCTTC
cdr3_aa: CASSPRQGGYNEQFF

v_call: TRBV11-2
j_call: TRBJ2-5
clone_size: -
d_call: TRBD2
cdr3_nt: TGTGCCAGCAGCTCGGGACTAGCAAGGAGGGAGACCCAGTACTTC
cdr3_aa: CASSSGLARRETQYF

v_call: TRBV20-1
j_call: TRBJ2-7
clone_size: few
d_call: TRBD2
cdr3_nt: TGCAGTGCTAGTGCACTAGCGTCCTACGAGCAGTACTTC
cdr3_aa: CSASALASYEQYF

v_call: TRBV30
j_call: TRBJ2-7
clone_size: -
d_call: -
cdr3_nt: TGTGCCTGGAGTGTAAGTCTTTACTACGAGCAGTACTTC
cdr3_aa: CAWSVSLYYEQYF

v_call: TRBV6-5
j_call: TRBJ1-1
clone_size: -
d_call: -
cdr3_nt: TGTGCCAGCAGTTACAGAGACAGGAACACTGAAGCTTTCTTT
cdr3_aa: CASSYRDRNTEAFF

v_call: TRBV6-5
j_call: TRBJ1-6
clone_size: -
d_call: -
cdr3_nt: TGTGCCAGCAGTTACTCGAGGCCCTCCAGCTCCTATAATTCACCCCTCCACTTT
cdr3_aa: CASSYSRPSSSYNSPLHF

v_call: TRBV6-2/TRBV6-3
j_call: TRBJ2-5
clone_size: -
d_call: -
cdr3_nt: TGTGCCAGCAGACGGGACGTACAAGAGACCCAGTACTTC
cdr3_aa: CASRRDVQETQYF

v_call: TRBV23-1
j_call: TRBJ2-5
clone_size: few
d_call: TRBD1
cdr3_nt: TGCGCCAGCAGTCATGGTATGGACAGGGGAGAGACCCAGTACTTC
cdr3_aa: CASSHGMDRGETQYF

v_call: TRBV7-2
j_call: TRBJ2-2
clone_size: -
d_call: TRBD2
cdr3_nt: TGTGCCAGCAGCTTAGGAGGGACTAGATACACCGGGGAGCTGTTTTTT
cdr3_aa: CASSLGGTRYTGELFF

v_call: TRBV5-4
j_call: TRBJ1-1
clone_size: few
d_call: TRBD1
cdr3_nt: TGTGCCAGCAGCGCAGGGGGCATCGGCACTGAAGCTTTCTTT
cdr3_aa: CASSAGGIGTEAFF

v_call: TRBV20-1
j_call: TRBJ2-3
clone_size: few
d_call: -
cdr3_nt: TGCAGTGCTAGAGCCCTGGCCGTCAGCACAGATACGCAGTATTTT
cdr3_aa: CSARALAVSTDTQYF

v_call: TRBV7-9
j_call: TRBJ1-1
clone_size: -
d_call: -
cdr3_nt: TGTGCCAGCGGCGCCGGGACTTCGAACACTGAAGCTTTCTTT
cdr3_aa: CASGAGTSNTEAFF

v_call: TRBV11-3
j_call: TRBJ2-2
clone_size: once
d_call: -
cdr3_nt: TGTGCCAGCAGCTTAGGTTCGAACACCGGGGAGCTGTTTTTT
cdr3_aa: CASSLGSNTGELFF

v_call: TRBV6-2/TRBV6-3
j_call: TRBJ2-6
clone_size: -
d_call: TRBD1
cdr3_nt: TGTGCCAGCAGTTACGGGACAGGGTGGGGGTCTGGGGCCAACGTCCTGACTTTC
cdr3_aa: CASSYGTGWGSGANVLTF

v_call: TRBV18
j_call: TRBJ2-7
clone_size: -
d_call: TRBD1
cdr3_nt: TGTGCCAGCACCTTCGACAGGGGCTACGAGCAGTACTTC
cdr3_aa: CASTFDRGYEQYF

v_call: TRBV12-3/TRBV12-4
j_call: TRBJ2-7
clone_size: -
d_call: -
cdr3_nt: TGTGCCAGCAGTCCAAATCGGGTAACTTTCTCCTACGAGCAGTACTTC
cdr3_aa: CASSPNRVTFSYEQYF

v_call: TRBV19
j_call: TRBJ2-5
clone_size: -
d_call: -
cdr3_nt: TGTGCCAGTAGTGCCCGCAGAGAAGAGACCCAGTACTTC
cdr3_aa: CASSARREETQYF

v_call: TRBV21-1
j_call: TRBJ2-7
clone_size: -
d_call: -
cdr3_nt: TGTGCCAGCAGCTCCCCGACAGGGATCGAGCAGTACTTC
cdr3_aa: CASSSPTGIEQYF

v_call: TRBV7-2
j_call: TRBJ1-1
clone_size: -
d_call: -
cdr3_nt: TGTGCCAGCAGCCCGGGGGCGGGTGCAACTTTCTTT
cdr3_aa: CASSPGAGATFF

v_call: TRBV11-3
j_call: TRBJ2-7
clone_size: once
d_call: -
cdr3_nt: TGTGCCAGCAGCTTATCGACGGGATCAAGCTACGAGCAGTACTTC
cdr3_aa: CASSLSTGSSYEQYF

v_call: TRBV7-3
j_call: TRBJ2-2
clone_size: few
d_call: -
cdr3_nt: TGTGCCAGCAGCTTACGAGCGGGCAACACCGGGGAGCTGTTTTTT
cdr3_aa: CASSLRAGNTGELFF

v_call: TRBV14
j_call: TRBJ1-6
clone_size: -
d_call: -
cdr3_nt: TGTGCCAGCAGCCAGGGGGCAGGGCGCTCACCCCTCCACTTT
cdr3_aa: CASSQGAGRSPLHF

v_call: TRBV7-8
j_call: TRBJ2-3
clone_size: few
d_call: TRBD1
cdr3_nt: TGTGCCAGCAGCGGAGGGACAGGGCGGAAAGATACGCAGTATTTT
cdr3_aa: CASSGGTGRKDTQYF

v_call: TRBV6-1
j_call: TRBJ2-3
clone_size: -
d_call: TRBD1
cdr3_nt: TGTGCCATTTCCGACAGGGGTCCCACAGATACGCAGTATTTT
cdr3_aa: CAISDRGPTDTQYF

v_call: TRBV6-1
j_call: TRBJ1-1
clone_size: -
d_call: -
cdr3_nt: TGTGCCAGCAGACGCTCCAACACTGAAGCTTTCTTT
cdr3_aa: CASRRSNTEAFF

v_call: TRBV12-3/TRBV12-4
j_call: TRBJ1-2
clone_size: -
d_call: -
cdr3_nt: TGTGCCAGCAGTTTATCTCAAGACGGAAACTATGGCTACACCTTC
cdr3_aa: CASSLSQDGNYGYTF

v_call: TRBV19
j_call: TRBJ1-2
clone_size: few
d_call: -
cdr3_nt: TGTGCCAGTAGTCCAACCCCGGCGTCAGGACACTATGGCTACACCTTC
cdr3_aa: CASSPTPASGHYGYTF

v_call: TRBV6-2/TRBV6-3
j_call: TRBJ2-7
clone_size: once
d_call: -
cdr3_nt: TGTGCCAGCAGTCGCGTGGGGGCCCACGAGCAGTACTTC
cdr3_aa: CASSRVGAHEQYF

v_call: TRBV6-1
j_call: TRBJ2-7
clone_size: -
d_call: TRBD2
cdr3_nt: TGTGCCAGCAAGGAGGGACTAGCGGGATACGAGCAGTACTTC
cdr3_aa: CASKEGLAGYEQYF

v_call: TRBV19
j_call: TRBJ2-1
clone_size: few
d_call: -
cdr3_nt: TGTGCCAGTAGTAAAGGAGGAAGGGGATTATACAATGAGCAGTTCTTC
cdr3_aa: CASSKGGRGLYNEQFF

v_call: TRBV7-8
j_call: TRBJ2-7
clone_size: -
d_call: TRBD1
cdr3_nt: TGTGCCAGCAGCTCAATCCGGGACAGGGCCTCCGAGCAGTACTTC
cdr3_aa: CASSSIRDRASEQYF

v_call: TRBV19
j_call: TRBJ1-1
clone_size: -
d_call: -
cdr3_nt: TGTGCCAGTACTCTGGACAGTGGCCCTTTCTTT
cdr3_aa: CASTLDSGPFF

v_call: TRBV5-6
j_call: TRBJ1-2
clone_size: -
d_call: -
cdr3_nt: TGTGCCAGCAGCCCATTCGTCGGGTCCTATGGCTACACCTTC
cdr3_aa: CASSPFVGSYGYTF

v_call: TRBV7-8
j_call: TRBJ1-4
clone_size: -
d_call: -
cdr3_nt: TGTGCCAGCAGCTTGCAGCCCGGGCAAAAACTGTTTTTT
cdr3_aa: CASSLQPGQKLFF

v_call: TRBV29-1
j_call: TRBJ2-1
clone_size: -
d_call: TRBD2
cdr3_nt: TGCAGCGTTGATTCGGACAGCGGACTAGCAAATGAGCAGTTCTTC
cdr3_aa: CSVDSDSGLANEQFF

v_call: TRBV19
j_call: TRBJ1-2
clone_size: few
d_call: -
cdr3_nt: TGTGCCAGTAGTATATCACAGGGTGCCCCATATGGCTACACCTTC
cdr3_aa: CASSISQGAPYGYTF

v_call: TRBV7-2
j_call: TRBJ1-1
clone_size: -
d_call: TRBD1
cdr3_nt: TGTGCCAGCAGCTTGTGGGACAGGGCGAGTTCCGCTTTCTTT
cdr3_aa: CASSLWDRASSAFF

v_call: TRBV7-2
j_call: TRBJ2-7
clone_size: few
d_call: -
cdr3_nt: TGTGCCAGCAGCTTAGACACAGCCTACGAGCAGTACTTC
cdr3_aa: CASSLDTAYEQYF

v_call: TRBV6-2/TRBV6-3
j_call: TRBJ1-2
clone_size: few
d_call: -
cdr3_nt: TGTGCCAGCAGGGACTTCCGAGGGGATTTCTATGGCTACACCTTC
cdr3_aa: CASRDFRGDFYGYTF

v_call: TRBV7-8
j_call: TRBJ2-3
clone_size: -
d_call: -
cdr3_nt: TGTGCCAGCAGCTTAGTCGTGGATACGCAGTATTTT
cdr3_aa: CASSLVVDTQYF

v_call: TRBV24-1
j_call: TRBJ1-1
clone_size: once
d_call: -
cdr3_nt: TGTGCCACCAGTGACTTCGGTCCTCGGCGGGCTTTCTTT
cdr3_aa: CATSDFGPRRAFF